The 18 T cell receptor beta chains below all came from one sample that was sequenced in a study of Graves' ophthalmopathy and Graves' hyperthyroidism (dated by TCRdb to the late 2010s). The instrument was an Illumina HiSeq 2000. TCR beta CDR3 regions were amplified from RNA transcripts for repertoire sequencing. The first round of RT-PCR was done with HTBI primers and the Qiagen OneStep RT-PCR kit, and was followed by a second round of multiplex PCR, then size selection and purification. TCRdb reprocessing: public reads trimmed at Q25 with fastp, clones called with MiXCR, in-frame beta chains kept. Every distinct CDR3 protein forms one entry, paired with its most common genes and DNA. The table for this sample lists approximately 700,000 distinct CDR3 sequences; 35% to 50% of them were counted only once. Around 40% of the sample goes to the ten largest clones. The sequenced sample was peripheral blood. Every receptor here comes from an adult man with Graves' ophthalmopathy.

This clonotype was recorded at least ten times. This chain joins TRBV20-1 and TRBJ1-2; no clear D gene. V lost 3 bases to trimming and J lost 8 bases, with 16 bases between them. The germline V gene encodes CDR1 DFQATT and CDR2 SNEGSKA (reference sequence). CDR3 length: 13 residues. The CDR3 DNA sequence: TGCAGTGCTAGTGGCGAGAATGGAAACGGCTACACCTTC. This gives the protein CSASGENGNGYTF.

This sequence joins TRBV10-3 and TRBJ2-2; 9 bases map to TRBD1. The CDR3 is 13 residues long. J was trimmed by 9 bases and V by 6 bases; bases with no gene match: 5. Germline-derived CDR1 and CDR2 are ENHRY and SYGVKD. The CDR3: CAISSGQGRELFF. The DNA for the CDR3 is TGTGCCATCAGCTCGGGACAGGGTAGGGAGCTGTTTTTT.

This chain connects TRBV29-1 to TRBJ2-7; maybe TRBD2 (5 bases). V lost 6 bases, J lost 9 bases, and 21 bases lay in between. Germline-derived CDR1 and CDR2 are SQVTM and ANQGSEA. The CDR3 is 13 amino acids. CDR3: CSVLLGGNERQYF. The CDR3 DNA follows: TGCAGCGTGCTACTTGGAGGAAATGAAAGGCAGTACTTC.

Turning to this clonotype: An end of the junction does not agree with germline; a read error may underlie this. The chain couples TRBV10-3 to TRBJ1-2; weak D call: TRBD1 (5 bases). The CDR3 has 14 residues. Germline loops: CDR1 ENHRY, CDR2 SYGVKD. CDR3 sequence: CASSWKTDFYGYTF. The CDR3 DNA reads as TGTGCCAGCAGTTGGAAGACAGATTTCTATGGCTACACCTTC.

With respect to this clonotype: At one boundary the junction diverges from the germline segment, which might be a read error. DNA of the CDR3: TGTGCCAGCAGTTACAGGGATGAAAAACTGTTTTTT. Translating it yields CASSYRDEKLFF. The chain has TRBV10-3 and TRBJ1-4; a weak D match, TRBD1 (6 bases). CDR1 is ENHRY and CDR2 is SYGVKD in the germline V gene. The CDR3 is 12 residues long.

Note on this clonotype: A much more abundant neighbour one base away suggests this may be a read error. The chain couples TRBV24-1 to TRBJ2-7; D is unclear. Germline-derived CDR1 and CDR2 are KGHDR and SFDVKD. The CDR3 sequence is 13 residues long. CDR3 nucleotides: TGTACCAGCAGCGTGCTGCCACATGGAGAGCAGTACTTC. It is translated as CTSSVLPHGEQYF.

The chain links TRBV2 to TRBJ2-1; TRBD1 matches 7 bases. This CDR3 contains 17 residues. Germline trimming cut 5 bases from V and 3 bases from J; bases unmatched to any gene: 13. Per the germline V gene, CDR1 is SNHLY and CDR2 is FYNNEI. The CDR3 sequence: CASSYSIGSGGYNEQFF. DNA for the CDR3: TGTGCCAGCAGTTACTCGATAGGTTCAGGGGGCTACAATGAGCAGTTCTTC.

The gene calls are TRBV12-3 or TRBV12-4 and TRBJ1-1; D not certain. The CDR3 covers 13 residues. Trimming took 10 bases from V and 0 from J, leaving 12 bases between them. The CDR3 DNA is TGTGCCACCGTCCCGAATCTGAACACTGAAGCTTTCTTT. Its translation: CATVPNLNTEAFF.

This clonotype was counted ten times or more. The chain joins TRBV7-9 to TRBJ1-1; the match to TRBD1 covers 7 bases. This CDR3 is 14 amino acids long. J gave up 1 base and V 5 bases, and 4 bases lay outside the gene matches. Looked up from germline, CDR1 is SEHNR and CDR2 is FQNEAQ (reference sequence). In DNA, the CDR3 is TGTGCCAGCAGCCGACAGGGTACGAACACTGAAGCTTTCTTT. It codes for CASSRQGTNTEAFF.

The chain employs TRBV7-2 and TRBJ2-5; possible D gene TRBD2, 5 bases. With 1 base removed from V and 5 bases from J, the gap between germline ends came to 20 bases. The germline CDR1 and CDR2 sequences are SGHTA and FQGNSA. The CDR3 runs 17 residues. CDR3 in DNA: TGTGCCAGCAGCTTAGGGTATAATAGGGTGTCGGGGGAGACCCAGTACTTC. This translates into CASSLGYNRVSGETQYF.

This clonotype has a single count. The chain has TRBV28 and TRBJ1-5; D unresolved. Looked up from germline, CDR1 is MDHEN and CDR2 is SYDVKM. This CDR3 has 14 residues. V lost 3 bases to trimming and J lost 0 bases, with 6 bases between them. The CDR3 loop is CASSFAYSNQPQHF. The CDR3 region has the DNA TGTGCCAGCAGTTTCGCCTATAGCAATCAGCCCCAGCATTTT.

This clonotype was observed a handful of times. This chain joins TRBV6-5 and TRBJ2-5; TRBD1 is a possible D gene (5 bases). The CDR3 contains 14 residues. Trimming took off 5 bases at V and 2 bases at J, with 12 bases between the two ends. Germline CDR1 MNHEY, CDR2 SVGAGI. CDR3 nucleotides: TGTGCCAGCAGTGTGGACAACAAACAAGAGACCCAGTACTTC. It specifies CASSVDNKQETQYF.

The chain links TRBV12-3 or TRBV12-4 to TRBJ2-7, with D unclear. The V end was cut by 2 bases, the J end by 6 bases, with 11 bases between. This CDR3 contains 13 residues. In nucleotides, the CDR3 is TGTGCCAGCAGTTTAAAAGGGAACGCCGAGCAGTACTTC. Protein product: CASSLKGNAEQYF.

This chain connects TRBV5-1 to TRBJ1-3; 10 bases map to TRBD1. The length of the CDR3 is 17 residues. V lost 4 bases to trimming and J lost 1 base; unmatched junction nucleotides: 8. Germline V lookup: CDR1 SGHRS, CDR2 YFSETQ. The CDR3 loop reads CASSAWTGGSSGNTIYF. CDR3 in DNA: TGCGCCAGCAGCGCGTGGACAGGGGGGTCGTCTGGAAACACCATATATTTT.

DNA of the CDR3: TGTGCCAGCAGCCTCCCGATGGACAAACTTAGCGGGGACGAGCAGTACTTC. This gives the protein CASSLPMDKLSGDEQYF. This chain uses TRBV11-1 with TRBJ2-7, with 8 nucleotides matching TRBD2. Germline CDR1 is SGHAT and CDR2 is FQDESV (reference sequence). J gave up 5 bases and V 5 bases, and 17 bases lay outside the gene matches. The CDR3 runs 17 residues.

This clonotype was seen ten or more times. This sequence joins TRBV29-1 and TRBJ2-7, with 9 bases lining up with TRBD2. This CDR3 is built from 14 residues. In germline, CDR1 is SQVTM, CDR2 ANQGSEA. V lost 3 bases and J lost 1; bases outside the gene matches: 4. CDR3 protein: CSVEVAGVSYEQYF. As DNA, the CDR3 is TGCAGCGTTGAGGTAGCGGGAGTTTCCTACGAGCAGTACTTC.

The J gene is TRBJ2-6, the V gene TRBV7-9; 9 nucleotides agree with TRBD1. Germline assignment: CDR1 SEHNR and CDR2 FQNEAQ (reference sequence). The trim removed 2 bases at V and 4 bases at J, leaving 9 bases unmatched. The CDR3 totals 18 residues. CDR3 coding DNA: TGTGCCAGCAGCTTATTTCCCGGGACAGGGCACGGGGCCAACGTCCTGACTTTC. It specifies CASSLFPGTGHGANVLTF. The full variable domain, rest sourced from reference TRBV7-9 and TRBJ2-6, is DTGVSQNPRHKITKRGQNVTFRCDPISEHNRLYWYRQTLGQGPEFLTYFQNEAQLEKSRLLSDRFSAERPKGSFSTLEIQRTEQGDSAMYLCASSLFPGTGHGANVLTFGAGSRLTVL.

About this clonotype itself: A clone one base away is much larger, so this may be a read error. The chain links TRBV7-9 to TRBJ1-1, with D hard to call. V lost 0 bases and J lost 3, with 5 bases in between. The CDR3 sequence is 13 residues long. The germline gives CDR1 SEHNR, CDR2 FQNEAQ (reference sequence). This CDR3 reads CASSLAEHTEAFF. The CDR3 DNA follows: TGTGCCAGCAGCTTAGCAGAGCACACTGAAGCTTTCTTT.